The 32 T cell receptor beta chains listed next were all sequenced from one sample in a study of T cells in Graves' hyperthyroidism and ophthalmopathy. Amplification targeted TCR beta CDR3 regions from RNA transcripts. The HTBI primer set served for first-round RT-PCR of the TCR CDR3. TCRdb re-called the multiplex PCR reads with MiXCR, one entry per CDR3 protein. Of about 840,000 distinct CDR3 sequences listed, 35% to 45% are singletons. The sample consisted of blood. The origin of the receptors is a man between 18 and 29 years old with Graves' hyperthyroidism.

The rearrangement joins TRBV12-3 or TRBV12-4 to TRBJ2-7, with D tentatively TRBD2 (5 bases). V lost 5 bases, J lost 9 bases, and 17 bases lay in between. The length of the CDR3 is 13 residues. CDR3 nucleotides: TGTGCCAGCAGTCTCGGGTCGCGAGGAGGGCAGTACTTC. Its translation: CASSLGSRGGQYF.

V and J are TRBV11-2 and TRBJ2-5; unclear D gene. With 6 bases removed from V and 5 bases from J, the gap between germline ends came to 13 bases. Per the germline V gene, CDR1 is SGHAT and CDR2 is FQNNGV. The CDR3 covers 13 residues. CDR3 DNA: TGTGCCAGCAGTTTCACTCGTTTCGAGACCCAGTACTTC. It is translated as CASSFTRFETQYF.

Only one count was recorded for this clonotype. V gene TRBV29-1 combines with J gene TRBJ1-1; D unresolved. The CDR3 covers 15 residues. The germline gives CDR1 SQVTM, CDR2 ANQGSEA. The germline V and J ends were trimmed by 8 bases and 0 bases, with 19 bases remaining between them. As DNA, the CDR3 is TGCAGCAGCCAAGATGTCCGGTATGTGAACACTGAAGCTTTCTTT. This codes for CSSQDVRYVNTEAFF. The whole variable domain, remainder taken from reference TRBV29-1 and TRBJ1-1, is SAVISQKPSRDICQRGTSLTIQCQVDSQVTMMFWYRQQPGQSLTLIATANQGSEATYESGFVIDKFPISRPNLTFSTLTVSNMSPEDSSIYLCSSQDVRYVNTEAFFGQGTRLTVV.

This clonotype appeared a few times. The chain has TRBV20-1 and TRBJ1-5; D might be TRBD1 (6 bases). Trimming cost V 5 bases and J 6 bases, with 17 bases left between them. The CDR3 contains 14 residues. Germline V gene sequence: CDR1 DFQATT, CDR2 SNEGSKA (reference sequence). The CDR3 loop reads CSAPRAGASQPQHF. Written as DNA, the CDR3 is TGCAGTGCTCCCCGTGCGGGGGCAAGTCAGCCCCAGCATTTT.

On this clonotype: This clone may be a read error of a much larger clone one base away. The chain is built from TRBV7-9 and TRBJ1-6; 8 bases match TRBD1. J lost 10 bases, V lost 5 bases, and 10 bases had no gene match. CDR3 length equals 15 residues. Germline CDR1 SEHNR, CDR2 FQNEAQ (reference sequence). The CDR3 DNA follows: TGTGCCAGCAGCCTCCAGGACAGGGCTGGATCACCCCTCCACTTT. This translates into CASSLQDRAGSPLHF.

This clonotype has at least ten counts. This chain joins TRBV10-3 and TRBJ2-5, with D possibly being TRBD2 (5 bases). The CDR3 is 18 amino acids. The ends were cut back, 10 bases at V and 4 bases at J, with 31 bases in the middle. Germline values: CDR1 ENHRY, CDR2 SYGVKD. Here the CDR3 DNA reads TGTGCCACCGCCGCCGGATTCGGAGCGGATTCCCCCCGAGAGACCCAGTACTTC. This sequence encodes CATAAGFGADSPRETQYF.

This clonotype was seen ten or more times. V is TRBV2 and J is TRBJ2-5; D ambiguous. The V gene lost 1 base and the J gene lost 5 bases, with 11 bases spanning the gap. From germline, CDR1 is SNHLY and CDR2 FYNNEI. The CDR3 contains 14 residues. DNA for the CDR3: TGTGCCAGCAGTGAAGAGTGGGCGACGGAGACCCAGTACTTC. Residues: CASSEEWATETQYF.

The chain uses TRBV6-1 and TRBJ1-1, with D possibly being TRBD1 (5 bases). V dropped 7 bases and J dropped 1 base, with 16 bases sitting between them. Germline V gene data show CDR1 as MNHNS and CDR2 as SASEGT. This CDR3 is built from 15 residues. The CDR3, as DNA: TGTGCCAGCACACCGAGACAGAGCTCGAACACTGAAGCTTTCTTT. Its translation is CASTPRQSSNTEAFF.

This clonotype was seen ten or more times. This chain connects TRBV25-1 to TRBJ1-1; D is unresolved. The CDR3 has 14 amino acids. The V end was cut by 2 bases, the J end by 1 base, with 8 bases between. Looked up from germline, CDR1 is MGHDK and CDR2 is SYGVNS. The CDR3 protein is CASSEGWGNTEAFF. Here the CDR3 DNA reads TGTGCCAGCAGTGAAGGTTGGGGGAACACTGAAGCTTTCTTT. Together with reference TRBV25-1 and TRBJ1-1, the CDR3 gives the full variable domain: EADIYQTPRYLVIGTGKKITLECSQTMGHDKMYWYQQDPGMELHLIHYSYGVNSTEKGDLSSESTVSRIRTEHFPLTLESARPSHTSQYLCASSEGWGNTEAFFGQGTRLTVV.

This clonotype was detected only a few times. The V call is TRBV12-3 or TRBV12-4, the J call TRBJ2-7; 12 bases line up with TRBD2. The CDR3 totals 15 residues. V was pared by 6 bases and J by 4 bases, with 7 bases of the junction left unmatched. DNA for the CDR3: TGTGCCAGCAGCTACCCGGGACTAGCGGGTTACGAGCAGTACTTC. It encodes CASSYPGLAGYEQYF.

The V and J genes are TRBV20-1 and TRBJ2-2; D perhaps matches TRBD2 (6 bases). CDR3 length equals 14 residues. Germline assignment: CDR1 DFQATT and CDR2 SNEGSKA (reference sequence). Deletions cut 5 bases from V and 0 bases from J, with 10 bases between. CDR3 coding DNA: TGCAGTGCTCTGGGACTGTCGAACACCGGGGAGCTGTTTTTT. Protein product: CSALGLSNTGELFF.

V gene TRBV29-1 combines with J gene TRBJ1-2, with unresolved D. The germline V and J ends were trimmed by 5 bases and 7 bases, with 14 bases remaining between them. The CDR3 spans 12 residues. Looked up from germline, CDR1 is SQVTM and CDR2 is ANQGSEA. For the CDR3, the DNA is TGCAGCGTTTGGGAACCTCGGGGTGGCTACACCTTC. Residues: CSVWEPRGGYTF.

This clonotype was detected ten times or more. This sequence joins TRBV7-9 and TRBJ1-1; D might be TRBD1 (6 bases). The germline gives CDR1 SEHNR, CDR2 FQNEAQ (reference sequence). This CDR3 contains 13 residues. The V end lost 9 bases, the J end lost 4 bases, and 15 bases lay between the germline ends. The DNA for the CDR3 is TGTGCCAGTATCGACAGGCGGAGCACTGAAGCTTTCTTT. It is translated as CASIDRRSTEAFF.

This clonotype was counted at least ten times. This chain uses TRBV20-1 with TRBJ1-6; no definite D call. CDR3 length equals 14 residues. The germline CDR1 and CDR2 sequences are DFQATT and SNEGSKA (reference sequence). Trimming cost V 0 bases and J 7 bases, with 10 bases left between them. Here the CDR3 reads CSARDTRTNSPLHF. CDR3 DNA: TGCAGTGCTAGAGATACCCGGACGAATTCACCCCTCCACTTT.

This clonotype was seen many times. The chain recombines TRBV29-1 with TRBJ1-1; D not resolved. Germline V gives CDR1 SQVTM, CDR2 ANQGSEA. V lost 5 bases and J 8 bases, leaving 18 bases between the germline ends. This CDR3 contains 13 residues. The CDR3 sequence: CSVSPLYSPEAFF. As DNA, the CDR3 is TGCAGCGTTTCTCCCTTGTATAGCCCAGAAGCTTTCTTT.

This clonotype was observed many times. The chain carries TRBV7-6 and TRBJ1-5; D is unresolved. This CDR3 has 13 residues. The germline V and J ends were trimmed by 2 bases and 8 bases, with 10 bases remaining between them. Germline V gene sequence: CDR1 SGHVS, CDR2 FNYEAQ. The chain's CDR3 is CASSLSEREPQHF. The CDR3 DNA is TGTGCCAGCAGCTTATCAGAACGGGAGCCCCAGCATTTT.

CDR3 loop: CASSWGGGLSGNTIYF. CDR3 coding DNA: TGTGCCAGCAGTTGGGGGGGGGGACTCTCTGGAAACACCATATATTTT. V usage is TRBV7-9 and J usage is TRBJ1-3; D is perhaps TRBD1 (5 bases). Trimming pared 6 bases from V and 0 bases from J, leaving 15 bases between. Germline V gene sequence: CDR1 SEHNR, CDR2 FQNEAQ (reference sequence). The CDR3 loop spans 16 amino acids.

CDR3 sequence reads: CASSRSWDTITGNTIYF. The CDR3 nucleotides read TGCGCCAGCAGCCGCAGCTGGGACACGATAACTGGAAACACCATATATTTT. The rearrangement uses TRBV4-3 and TRBJ1-3; possibly TRBD1 for D (6 bases). CDR3 length: 17 residues. Germline CDR1 and CDR2: LGHNA and YSLEER. V lost 4 bases and J 2 bases, leaving 18 bases between the germline ends.

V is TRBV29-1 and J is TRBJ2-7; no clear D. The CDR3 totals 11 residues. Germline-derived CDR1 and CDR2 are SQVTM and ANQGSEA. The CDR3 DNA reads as TGCAGTGCTTGGGGATCCTACGAGCAGTACTTC. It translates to CSAWGSYEQYF.

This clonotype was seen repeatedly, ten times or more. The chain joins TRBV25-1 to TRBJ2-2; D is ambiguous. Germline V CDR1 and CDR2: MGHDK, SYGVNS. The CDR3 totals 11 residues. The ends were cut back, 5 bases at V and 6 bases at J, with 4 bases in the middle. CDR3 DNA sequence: TGTGCCAGCAGTTATGCCGGGGAGCTGTTTTTT. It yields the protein CASSYAGELFF. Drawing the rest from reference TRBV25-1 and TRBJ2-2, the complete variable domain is EADIYQTPRYLVIGTGKKITLECSQTMGHDKMYWYQQDPGMELHLIHYSYGVNSTEKGDLSSESTVSRIRTEHFPLTLESARPSHTSQYLCASSYAGELFFGEGSRLTVL.

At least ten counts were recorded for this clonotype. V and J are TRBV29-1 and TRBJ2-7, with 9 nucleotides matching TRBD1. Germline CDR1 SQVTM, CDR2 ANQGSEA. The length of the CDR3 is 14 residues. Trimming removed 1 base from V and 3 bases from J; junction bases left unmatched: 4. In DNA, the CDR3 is TGCAGCGTTGAAGCGGGACAGGGACACTACGAGCAGTACTTC. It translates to CSVEAGQGHYEQYF.

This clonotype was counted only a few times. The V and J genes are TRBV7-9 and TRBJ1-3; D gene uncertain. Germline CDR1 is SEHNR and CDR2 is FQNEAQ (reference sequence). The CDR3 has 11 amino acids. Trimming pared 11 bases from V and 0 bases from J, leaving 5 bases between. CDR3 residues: CAGDSGNTIYF. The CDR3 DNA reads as TGTGCCGGGGACTCTGGAAACACCATATATTTT.

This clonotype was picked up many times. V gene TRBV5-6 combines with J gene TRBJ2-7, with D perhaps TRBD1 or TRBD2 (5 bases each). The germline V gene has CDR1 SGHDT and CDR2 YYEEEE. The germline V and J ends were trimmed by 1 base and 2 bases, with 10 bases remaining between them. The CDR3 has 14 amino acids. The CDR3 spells CASSLHGDAYEQYF. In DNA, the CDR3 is TGTGCCAGCAGCTTGCACGGGGACGCCTACGAGCAGTACTTC.

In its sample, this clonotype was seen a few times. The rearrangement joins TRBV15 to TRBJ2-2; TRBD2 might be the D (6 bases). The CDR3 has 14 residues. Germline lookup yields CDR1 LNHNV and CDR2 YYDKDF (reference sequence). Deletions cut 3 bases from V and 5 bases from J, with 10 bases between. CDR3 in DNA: TGTGCCACCAGCAGCTACCGGGGGACCGGGGAGCTGTTTTTT. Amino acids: CATSSYRGTGELFF.

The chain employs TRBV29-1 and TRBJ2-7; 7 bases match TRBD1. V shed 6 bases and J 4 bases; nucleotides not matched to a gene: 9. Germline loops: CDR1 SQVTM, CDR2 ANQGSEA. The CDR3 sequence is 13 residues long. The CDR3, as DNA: TGCAGCGTAGCTGGGGGCAGGGGGTACGAGCAGTACTTC. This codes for CSVAGGRGYEQYF.

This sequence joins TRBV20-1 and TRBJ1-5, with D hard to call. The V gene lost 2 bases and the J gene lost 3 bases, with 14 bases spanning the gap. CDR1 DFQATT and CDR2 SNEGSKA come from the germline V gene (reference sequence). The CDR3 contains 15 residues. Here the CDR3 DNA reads TGCAGTGCTAGAATGGGAACAGAATACAATCAGCCCCAGCATTTT. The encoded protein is CSARMGTEYNQPQHF.

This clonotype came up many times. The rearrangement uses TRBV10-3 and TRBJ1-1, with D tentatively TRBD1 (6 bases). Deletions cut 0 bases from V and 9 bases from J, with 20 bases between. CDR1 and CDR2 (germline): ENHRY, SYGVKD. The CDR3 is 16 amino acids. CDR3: CAISESLGQTTRKAFF. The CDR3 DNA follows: TGTGCCATCAGTGAGTCACTTGGACAGACCACGAGGAAAGCTTTCTTT.

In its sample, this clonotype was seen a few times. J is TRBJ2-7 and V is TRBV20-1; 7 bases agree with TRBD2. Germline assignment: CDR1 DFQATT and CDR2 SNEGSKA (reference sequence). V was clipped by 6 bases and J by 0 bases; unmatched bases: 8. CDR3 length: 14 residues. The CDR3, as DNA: TGCAGTGCCTCAAGCGGGGCCCACTCCTACGAGCAGTACTTC. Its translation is CSASSGAHSYEQYF.

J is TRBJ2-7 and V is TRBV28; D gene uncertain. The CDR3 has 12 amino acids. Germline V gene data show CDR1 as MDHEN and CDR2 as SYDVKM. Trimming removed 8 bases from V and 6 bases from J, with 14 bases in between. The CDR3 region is CASSSPMREQYF. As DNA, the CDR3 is TGTGCCAGCTCCTCTCCTATGCGCGAGCAGTACTTC.

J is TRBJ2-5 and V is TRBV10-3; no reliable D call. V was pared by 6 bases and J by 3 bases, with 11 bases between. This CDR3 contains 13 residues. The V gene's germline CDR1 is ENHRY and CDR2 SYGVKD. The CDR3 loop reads CAISVEREETQYF. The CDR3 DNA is TGTGCCATCAGCGTTGAGCGCGAAGAGACCCAGTACTTC.

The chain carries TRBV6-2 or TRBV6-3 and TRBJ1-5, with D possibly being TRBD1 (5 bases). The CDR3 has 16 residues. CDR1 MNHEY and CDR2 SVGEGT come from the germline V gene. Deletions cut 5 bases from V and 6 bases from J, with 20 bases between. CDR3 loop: CASSNFQGVRGQPQHF. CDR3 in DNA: TGTGCCAGCAGTAACTTCCAGGGTGTTAGGGGTCAGCCCCAGCATTTT.

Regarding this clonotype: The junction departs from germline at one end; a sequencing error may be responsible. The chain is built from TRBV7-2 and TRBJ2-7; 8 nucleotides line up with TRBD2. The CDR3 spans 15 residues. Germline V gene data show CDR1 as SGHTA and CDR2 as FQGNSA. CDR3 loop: CASSQASGYTYEQYF. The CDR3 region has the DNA TGCGCCAGCAGCCAAGCTAGCGGGTATACCTACGAGCAGTACTTC. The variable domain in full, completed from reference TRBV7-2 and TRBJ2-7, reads GAGVSQSPSNKVTEKGKDVELRCDPISGHTALYWYRQSLGQGLEFLIYFQGNSAPDKSGLPSDRFSAERTGGSVSTLTIQRTQQEDSAVYLCASSQASGYTYEQYFGPGTRLTVT.